This T cell receptor beta chain was profiled in a study of shared clonotypes between healthy human individuals. Study overall: Donor composition was two women and a few men, aged 18 to 49.

Source study methods: From ImmunoSEQ came sequences covering only the junction and carrying no quality scores, so filtering differed. Only in-frame clones appear in the TCRdb table, and some are missing; sequencing was by immunoSEQ multiplex PCR. The V and J calls and clone size come from that table; D and trimming were worked out from the DNA. This sample yields about 2.4 million clones, of which around nine tenths are seen a single time; about 0.13% belongs to the top ten. The clonotype comes from a man aged 18 to 29 in good health. The sequencing sample was made of naive CD4+ T cells sorted from blood. Regarding subset: CD45RA+ positively selected.

Written as DNA, the CDR3 is TGTGCCAGCACCGAAACCGAGAGGGGCTACACCTTC. Amino acids: CASTETERGYTF. The V call is TRBV28, the J call TRBJ1-2; D gene uncertain. The CDR3 totals 12 residues. Trimming removed 7 bases at V and 8 bases at J, with 14 bases between. CDR1 and CDR2 (germline): MDHEN, SYDVKM.